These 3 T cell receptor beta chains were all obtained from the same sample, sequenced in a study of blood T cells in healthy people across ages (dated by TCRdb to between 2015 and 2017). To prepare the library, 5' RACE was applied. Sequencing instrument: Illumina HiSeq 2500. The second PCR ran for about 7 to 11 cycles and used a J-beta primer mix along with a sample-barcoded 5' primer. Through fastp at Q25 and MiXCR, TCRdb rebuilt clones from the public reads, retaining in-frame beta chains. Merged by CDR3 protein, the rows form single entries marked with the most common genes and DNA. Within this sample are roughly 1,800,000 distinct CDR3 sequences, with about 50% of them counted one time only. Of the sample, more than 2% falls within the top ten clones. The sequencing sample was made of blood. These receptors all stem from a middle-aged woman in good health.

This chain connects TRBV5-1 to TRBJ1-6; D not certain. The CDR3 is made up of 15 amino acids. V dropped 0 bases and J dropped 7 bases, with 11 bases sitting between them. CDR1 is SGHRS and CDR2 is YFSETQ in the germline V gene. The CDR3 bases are TGCGCCAGCAGCTTGGACCACGCTGGCAATTCACCCCTCCACTTT. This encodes CASSLDHAGNSPLHF.

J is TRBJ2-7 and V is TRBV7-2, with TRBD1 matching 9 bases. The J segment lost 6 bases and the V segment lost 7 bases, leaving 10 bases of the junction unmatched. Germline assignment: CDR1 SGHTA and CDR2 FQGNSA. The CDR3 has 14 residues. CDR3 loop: CASTQDRGWPEQYF. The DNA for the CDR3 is TGTGCCAGCACCCAGGACAGGGGATGGCCCGAGCAGTACTTC.

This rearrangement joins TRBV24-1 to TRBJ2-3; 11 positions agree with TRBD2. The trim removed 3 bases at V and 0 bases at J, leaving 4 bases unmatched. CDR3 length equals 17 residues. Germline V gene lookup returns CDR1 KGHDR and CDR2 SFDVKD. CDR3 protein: CATSDRLAGPSTDTQYF. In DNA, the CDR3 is TGTGCCACCAGTGATAGACTAGCGGGGCCTAGCACAGATACGCAGTATTTT.